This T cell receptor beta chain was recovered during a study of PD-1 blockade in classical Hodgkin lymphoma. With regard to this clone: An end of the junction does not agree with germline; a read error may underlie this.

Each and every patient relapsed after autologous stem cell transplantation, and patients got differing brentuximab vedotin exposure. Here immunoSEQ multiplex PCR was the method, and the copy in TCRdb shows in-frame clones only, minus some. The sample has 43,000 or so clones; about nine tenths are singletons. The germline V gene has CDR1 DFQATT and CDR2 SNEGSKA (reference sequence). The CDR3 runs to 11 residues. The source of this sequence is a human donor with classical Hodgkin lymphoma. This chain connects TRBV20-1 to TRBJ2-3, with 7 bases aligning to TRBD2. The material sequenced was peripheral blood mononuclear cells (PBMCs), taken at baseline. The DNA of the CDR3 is TGCAGTGCCAGAGCGGGGGATACGCAGTATTTT. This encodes CSARAGDTQYF.